This TCR beta chain derives from a study of cytomegalovirus exposure and HLA in healthy donors. Study-wide results and limits: It was reported in a later analysis that an Asian-associated ancestry cluster showed fewer N-insertions than the approximately 670-donor mean. Later work found most CMV-associated TCR beta chains apparently HLA-restricted. Most likely, a cluster of highly shared sequence variants arose as a sequencing artifact.

For this clone: Its antigen is unknown.

Germline V gene sequence: CDR1 SGHAT, CDR2 FQNNGV. Deletions cut 1 base from V and 3 bases from J, with 15 bases between. The CDR3 sequence is 16 residues long. PCR amplification relied on 60 Vbeta primers (plus 13 Jbeta primers). Method: immunoSEQ multiplex PCR; TCRdb's copy keeps in-frame clones and lacks some. Of 150,000 or so clones in the sample, around 81% were seen once. Each donor was nominally healthy when sampled (though unrecorded immune exposures were likely). Material: PBMCs. The V and J genes are TRBV11-2 and TRBJ1-1; perhaps TRBD1 as D (5 bases). The origin of this receptor is a woman aged 18-29 years in good health and CMV-seropositive. CDR3 nucleotides: TGTGCCAGCAGCTTAGGGGAGTGGAGGGGTGACACTGAAGCTTTCTTT. Amino acid sequence: CASSLGEWRGDTEAFF. The complete variable domain, with remaining parts taken from reference TRBV11-2 and TRBJ1-1, reads EAGVAQSPRYKIIEKRQSVAFWCNPISGHATLYWYQQILGQGPKLLIQFQNNGVVDDSQLPKDRFSAERLKGVDSTLKIQPAKLEDSAVYLCASSLGEWRGDTEAFFGQGTRLTVV.